These 25 T cell receptor beta chains were sequenced from one sample in a study of T cell responses to AZD1222 COVID-19 vaccine. TCRdb keeps only in-frame clones here, not all; method: immunoSEQ multiplex PCR. The sample lists some 150,000 clones; 75% to 95% were seen once. The sample in question was peripheral blood, obtained 28 days after the second AZD1222 dose. The receptors come from an adult who received the AZD1222 COVID-19 vaccine.

The chain employs TRBV5-4 and TRBJ2-3; 8 nucleotides align to TRBD2. Germline-derived CDR1 and CDR2 are SGHNT and YYREEE (reference sequence). The trim removed 2 bases at V and 4 bases at J, leaving 6 bases unmatched. This CDR3 comprises 15 residues. The CDR3 DNA sequence: TGTGCCAGCAGCTTAACTAGCGGTAGGGCAGATACGCAGTATTTT. Translation gives CASSLTSGRADTQYF.

The V gene is TRBV6-2 or TRBV6-3, the J gene TRBJ1-1; D gene unclear. Trimming took 4 bases from V and 4 from J, leaving 10 bases between them. The germline V gene encodes CDR1 MNHEY and CDR2 SVGEGT. CDR3 length: 13 residues. CDR3 DNA sequence: TGTGCCAGCAGTTTAGGGTTGTTCACTGAAGCTTTCTTT. Translated: CASSLGLFTEAFF.

The gene calls are TRBV18 and TRBJ1-2; D gene uncertain. There are 13 residues in the CDR3. Germline-derived CDR1 and CDR2 are KGHSH and LQKENI. Between the trimmed V and J ends, which lost 3 bases and 4 bases, there was a span of 9 bases. The chain's CDR3 is CASSPQEGYGYTF. The CDR3 DNA follows: TGTGCCAGCTCACCCCAGGAAGGCTATGGCTACACCTTC.

J is TRBJ1-3 and V is TRBV18; no firm D call. The CDR3 is made up of 15 amino acids. The germline V gene encodes CDR1 KGHSH and CDR2 LQKENI. V was shortened by 0 bases and J by 0 bases, with 6 bases between the two germline ends. CDR3 bases: TGTGCCAGCTCACCACCGAGCAACTCTGGAAACACCATATATTTT. Residues: CASSPPSNSGNTIYF.

The chain employs TRBV20-1 and TRBJ1-1, with unresolved D. Germline values: CDR1 DFQATT, CDR2 SNEGSKA (reference sequence). Trimming removed 3 bases at V and 0 bases at J, with 5 bases between. The CDR3 extends over 12 amino acids. CDR3 DNA: TGCAGTGCTAGTTCTGTGAACACTGAAGCTTTCTTT. This sequence encodes CSASSVNTEAFF.

This sequence joins TRBV6-5 and TRBJ1-1; 7 positions agree with TRBD1. V shed 6 bases and J 7 bases; nucleotides not matched to a gene: 8. Germline loops: CDR1 MNHEY, CDR2 SVGAGI. There are 13 residues in the CDR3. The CDR3: CASSKTGSYEAFF. As DNA, the CDR3 is TGTGCCAGCAGCAAGACAGGGTCTTATGAAGCTTTCTTT.

The chain is built from TRBV5-6 and TRBJ2-7; 10 bases line up with TRBD1. CDR3 length: 15 residues. In germline, CDR1 is SGHDT, CDR2 YYEEEE. The J segment lost 3 bases and the V segment lost 1 base, leaving 4 bases of the junction unmatched. The CDR3 loop is CASSLLRDRGYEQYF. The CDR3 bases are TGTGCCAGCAGCTTGTTACGGGACAGGGGCTACGAGCAGTACTTC.

The gene calls are TRBV14 and TRBJ1-2; the match to TRBD1 covers 7 bases. V lost 3 bases and J lost 4; bases outside the gene matches: 8. The germline gives CDR1 SGHDN, CDR2 FVKESK. The CDR3 spans 15 residues. The CDR3 region is CASSHRGARAYGYTF. The CDR3 DNA reads as TGTGCCAGCAGCCACAGGGGGGCAAGGGCCTATGGCTACACCTTC. The entire variable domain, with the rest obtained from reference TRBV14 and TRBJ1-2, is as follows: EAGVTQFPSHSVIEKGQTVTLRCDPISGHDNLYWYRRVMGKEIKFLLHFVKESKQDESGMPNNRFLAERTGGTYSTLKVQPAELEDSGVYFCASSHRGARAYGYTFGSGTRLTVV.

This sequence joins TRBV5-4 and TRBJ1-2, with D perhaps matching TRBD1 (6 bases). Germline CDR1 SGHNT, CDR2 YYREEE (reference sequence). This CDR3 is built from 13 residues. The V and J ends lost 5 bases and 8 bases respectively, with 16 bases between them. CDR3 in DNA: TGTGCCAGCAGTTCCCGGGGGGGGCTAGGCTACACCTTC. Its protein product is CASSSRGGLGYTF. Together with reference TRBV5-4 and TRBJ1-2, the CDR3 gives the full variable domain: ETGVTQSPTHLIKTRGQQVTLRCSSQSGHNTVSWYQQALGQGPQFIFQYYREEENGRGNFPPRFSGLQFPNYSSELNVNALELDDSALYLCASSSRGGLGYTFGSGTRLTVV.

The CDR3 DNA follows: TGCGCCAGCAGCGGGACAGGAAAGGTCACTGAAGCTTTCTTT. Translated, it gives CASSGTGKVTEAFF. The chain combines TRBV5-1 with TRBJ1-1, with 8 bases that match TRBD1. J gave up 4 bases and V 4 bases, and 6 bases lay outside the gene matches. This CDR3 spans 14 amino acids. The germline CDR1 and CDR2 sequences are SGHRS and YFSETQ.

The V call is TRBV28, the J call TRBJ1-5; no reliable D call. Germline CDR1 reads MDHEN; CDR2 reads SYDVKM. This CDR3 region has 14 residues. Trimming pared 7 bases from V and 4 bases from J, leaving 14 bases between. CDR3 region: CASTRGDGNQPQHF. In nucleotides, the CDR3 is TGTGCCAGCACACGGGGAGATGGTAATCAGCCCCAGCATTTT. The whole variable domain, remainder taken from reference TRBV28 and TRBJ1-5, is DVKVTQSSRYLVKRTGEKVFLECVQDMDHENMFWYRQDPGLGLRLIYFSYDVKMKEKGDIPEGYSVSREKKERFSLILESASTNQTSMYLCASTRGDGNQPQHFGDGTRLSIL.

This clone was picked up one time. The CDR3 bases are TGTGCCAGCCAGCGGGACAGGCGCTACGAGCAGTACTTC. This gives the protein CASQRDRRYEQYF. This rearrangement joins TRBV12-3 or TRBV12-4 to TRBJ2-7; TRBD1 might be the D (8 bases). V lost 8 bases and J 3 bases, leaving 14 bases between the germline ends. The CDR3 consists of 13 residues.

This clone was detected a few times. The chain links TRBV27 to TRBJ2-2; tentative D call: TRBD1 (5 bases). CDR1 is MNHEY, CDR2 SMNVEV, per germline (reference sequence). With 3 bases removed from V and 7 bases from J, the gap between germline ends came to 12 bases. The CDR3 covers 14 residues. CDR3 protein: CASSFSTVHGELFF. In nucleotides, the CDR3 is TGTGCCAGCAGTTTCTCGACAGTCCACGGGGAGCTGTTTTTT.

This chain joins TRBV27 and TRBJ2-1; D tentatively fits TRBD1 or TRBD2 (6 bases each). Germline CDR1 reads MNHEY; CDR2 reads SMNVEV (reference sequence). This CDR3 has 16 amino acids. The V gene lost 2 bases and the J gene lost 3 bases, with 14 bases spanning the gap. Here the CDR3 reads CASSLQRGASYNEQFF. Written as DNA, the CDR3 is TGTGCCAGCAGTTTACAAAGGGGGGCGAGCTACAATGAGCAGTTCTTC.

The rearrangement joins TRBV12-5 to TRBJ2-1; TRBD2 matches 12 bases. CDR3 length: 15 residues. The germline CDR1 and CDR2 sequences are LGHNT and FRNRAP. J gave up 5 bases and V 5 bases, and 4 bases lay outside the gene matches. The CDR3 reads CASGRGLAGHNEQFF. The CDR3 nucleotides read TGTGCTAGTGGTCGGGGACTAGCGGGCCACAATGAGCAGTTCTTC.

A few counts support this clone. V usage is TRBV6-2 or TRBV6-3 and J usage is TRBJ2-2, with 9 bases fitting TRBD1. The length of the CDR3 is 19 residues. The germline V gene encodes CDR1 MNHEY and CDR2 SVGEGT. V shed 5 bases, J shed 5 bases, and the junction held 18 bases outside the gene matches. The CDR3 reads CASSLTRDRAPLWTGELFF. In nucleotides, the CDR3 is TGTGCCAGCAGTCTCACGAGGGACAGGGCCCCTCTGTGGACCGGGGAGCTGTTTTTT.

The DNA for the CDR3 is TGTGCCAGCAGCTTGGCTTCAGGGGTGAACACTGAAGCTTTCTTT. Protein: CASSLASGVNTEAFF. This chain joins TRBV5-4 and TRBJ1-1; maybe TRBD1 (6 bases). CDR3 size: 15 residues. Per the germline V gene, CDR1 is SGHNT and CDR2 is YYREEE (reference sequence). Trimming removed 0 bases at V and 0 bases at J, with 9 bases between.

The chain recombines TRBV7-2 with TRBJ2-1; 10 bases are shared with TRBD2. V lost 3 bases to trimming and J lost 10 bases; unmatched junction nucleotides: 9. Germline CDR1 reads SGHTA; CDR2 reads FQGNSA. CDR3 length equals 15 residues. The CDR3 sequence is CASSFGASGRWEQFF. As DNA, the CDR3 is TGTGCCAGCAGCTTTGGGGCTAGCGGGAGATGGGAGCAGTTCTTC.

The CDR3 loop reads CASSQGEAGGNQPQHF. In DNA, the CDR3 is TGTGCCAGCAGCCAAGGTGAGGCGGGGGGCAATCAGCCCCAGCATTTT. The chain is built from TRBV4-2 and TRBJ1-5; D is perhaps TRBD1 (5 bases). Trimming cost V 1 base and J 2 bases, with 12 bases left between them. This CDR3 is built from 16 residues. CDR1 and CDR2 from the germline V gene are LGHNA and YNFKEQ.

The J gene is TRBJ1-1, the V gene TRBV6-6; a possible D gene is TRBD1 (6 bases). The CDR3 consists of 13 residues. V gave up 7 bases and J gave up 5 bases, with 14 bases separating them. From germline, CDR1 is MNHNY and CDR2 SVGAGI (reference sequence). CDR3 region: CASTQGLGTEAFF. CDR3 DNA: TGTGCCAGCACACAGGGTCTAGGGACTGAAGCTTTCTTT.

This clone has only one observation. The chain is built from TRBV27 and TRBJ2-6; TRBD2 aligns across 9 bases. From germline, CDR1 is MNHEY and CDR2 SMNVEV (reference sequence). The CDR3 has 17 residues. Trimming at V came to 3 bases and at J to 0 bases, leaving 3 bases not matched to a gene. This CDR3 is CASSFGGGASGANVLTF. The CDR3, as DNA: TGTGCCAGCAGTTTTGGCGGGGGGGCCTCTGGGGCCAACGTCCTGACTTTC.

This chain links TRBV7-9 with TRBJ2-7; 11 positions agree with TRBD2. The germline gives CDR1 SEHNR, CDR2 FQNEAQ (reference sequence). This CDR3 contains 15 residues. V lost 5 bases to trimming and J lost 6 bases; unmatched junction nucleotides: 9. The CDR3 bases are TGTGCCAGCAGCCTTTTAGCGGGAGGGCCCATCGAGCAGTACTTC. This encodes CASSLLAGGPIEQYF.

The chain combines TRBV7-9 with TRBJ2-1; D is undetermined. This CDR3 has 15 amino acids. Germline V gene data show CDR1 as SEHNR and CDR2 as FQNEAQ (reference sequence). V gave up 2 bases and J gave up 4 bases, with 12 bases separating them. The CDR3 protein is CASSLTPGVYNEQFF. The CDR3, as DNA: TGTGCCAGCAGCTTAACGCCGGGCGTTTACAATGAGCAGTTCTTC.

The genes are TRBV7-8 and TRBJ1-5; D is perhaps TRBD1 (5 bases). Trimming took 5 bases from V and 4 from J, leaving 9 bases between them. Germline CDR1 SGHVS, CDR2 FQNEAQ. This CDR3 has 13 residues. CDR3 in amino acids: CASSAGGNQPQHF. The CDR3 DNA reads as TGTGCCAGCAGCGCTGGGGGGAATCAGCCCCAGCATTTT. Full variable domain (remainder filled in from reference TRBV7-8 and TRBJ1-5): GAGVSQSPRYKVAKRGQDVALRCDPISGHVSLFWYQQALGQGPEFLTYFQNEAQLDKSGLPSDRFFAERPEGSVSTLKIQRTQQEDSAVYLCASSAGGNQPQHFGDGTRLSIL.

J is TRBJ1-5 and V is TRBV10-3; 11 positions match TRBD1. The CDR3 totals 16 residues. CDR1 is ENHRY and CDR2 is SYGVKD in the germline V gene. The ends lost 2 bases at V and 6 bases at J; junction bases unmatched: 6. This CDR3 is CAISEGDRGKGQPQHF. The CDR3 DNA sequence: TGTGCCATCAGTGAGGGGGACAGGGGGAAAGGTCAGCCCCAGCATTTT.